The 24 T cell receptor beta chains below come from one sample, sequenced in a study of technical replicates of blood from several donors. Produced via immunoSEQ multiplex PCR; TCRdb's table is partial and in-frame only. This table holds tens of thousands of clones, over 70% found once. Input material: PBMCs. These TCRs come from a human donor in good health. Some clones in this sample may be carry-over from other donors' samples.

The rearrangement uses TRBV10-3 and TRBJ2-7, with 8 nucleotides matching TRBD1. Per the germline V gene, CDR1 is ENHRY and CDR2 is SYGVKD. The CDR3 has 11 amino acids. V shed 6 bases, J shed 12 bases, and the junction held 7 bases outside the gene matches. The CDR3 nucleotides read TGTGCCATCAGGAAGGACAGGGATTGGTACTTC. Translation: CAIRKDRDWYF.

The chain uses TRBV7-9 and TRBJ2-1; TRBD2 matches 8 bases. The CDR3 runs 17 residues. The V gene end was trimmed by 1 base and the J gene end by 0 bases; junction bases not matched to a gene: 5. Germline loops: CDR1 SEHNR, CDR2 FQNEAQ (reference sequence). The CDR3 loop is CASSLVSGDLSYNEQFF. The CDR3 DNA reads TGTGCCAGCAGCTTAGTTAGCGGGGACCTCTCCTACAATGAGCAGTTCTTC.

The J gene is TRBJ2-2, the V gene TRBV5-1, with TRBD2 matching 12 bases. This CDR3 has 16 residues. Trimming cost V 4 bases and J 5 bases; bases outside gene matches: 6. CDR1 is SGHRS, CDR2 YFSETQ, per germline. The CDR3 sequence: CASSQTGTSGTGELFF. The CDR3 nucleotides read TGCGCCAGCAGCCAAACCGGGACTAGCGGGACCGGGGAGCTGTTTTTT.

V and J are TRBV27 and TRBJ1-2, with D possibly being TRBD1 (5 bases). This CDR3 contains 17 residues. Trimming took 5 bases from V and 2 from J, leaving 21 bases between them. Germline CDR1 and CDR2: MNHEY and SMNVEV (reference sequence). The CDR3 is CASSPRGGLGRNYGYTF. Written as DNA, the CDR3 is TGTGCCAGCAGTCCCCGGGGGGGTCTGGGGCGGAACTATGGCTACACCTTC.

J is TRBJ2-1 and V is TRBV4-3; 12 bases are shared with TRBD2. The CDR3 covers 17 residues. Germline V CDR1 and CDR2: LGHNA, YSLEER. The J segment lost 8 bases and the V segment lost 4 bases, leaving 12 bases of the junction unmatched. The CDR3 nucleotides read TGCGCCAGCAGCCGACTTCTAGCGGGAGGGCCCCCCGATGAGCAGTTCTTC. It yields the protein CASSRLLAGGPPDEQFF.

The chain employs TRBV5-6 and TRBJ1-1; D unresolved. The CDR3 has 14 amino acids. Germline V lookup: CDR1 SGHDT, CDR2 YYEEEE. V dropped 7 bases and J dropped 5 bases, with 18 bases sitting between them. This chain's CDR3 is CASCGSGVRTEAFF. The CDR3 DNA is TGTGCCAGCTGCGGATCCGGGGTTCGGACTGAAGCTTTCTTT.

The chain couples TRBV5-1 to TRBJ1-3, with D unclear. Germline CDR1 SGHRS, CDR2 YFSETQ. The CDR3 is 14 residues long. V lost 6 bases to trimming and J lost 4 bases, with 14 bases between them. This CDR3 reads CASMDPGWGNTIYF. The CDR3 bases are TGCGCCAGCATGGATCCGGGGTGGGGAAACACCATATATTTT.

The chain employs TRBV4-1 and TRBJ2-3; perhaps TRBD2 as D (6 bases). Germline V lookup: CDR1 MGHRA, CDR2 YSYEKL. The CDR3 contains 17 residues. The V and J ends lost 0 bases and 2 bases respectively, with 15 bases between them. CDR3 in amino acids: CASSQDVPRRATDTQYF. CDR3 DNA sequence: TGCGCCAGCAGCCAAGATGTCCCCCGGAGGGCCACAGATACGCAGTATTTT.

V is TRBV18 and J is TRBJ2-7; TRBD2 might be the D (6 bases). Trimming shortened V by 0 bases and J by 4 bases, and 16 bases separated the two germline ends. Germline V gene lookup returns CDR1 KGHSH and CDR2 LQKENI. The CDR3 consists of 16 residues. The CDR3 reads CASSPPVEGRTYEQYF. CDR3 nucleotide sequence: TGTGCCAGCTCACCACCGGTGGAAGGGAGGACGTACGAGCAGTACTTC.

The J gene is TRBJ2-1, the V gene TRBV7-9; D is ambiguous. From germline, CDR1 is SEHNR and CDR2 FQNEAQ (reference sequence). This CDR3 spans 10 amino acids. V was clipped by 5 bases and J by 8 bases, with 4 bases between them. CDR3 in DNA: TGTGCCAGCAGCCCGTATGAGCAGTTCTTC. It yields the protein CASSPYEQFF.

The chain uses TRBV6-1 and TRBJ1-5; D possibly corresponds to TRBD1 (5 bases). The CDR3 runs 15 residues. Germline CDR1 reads MNHNS; CDR2 reads SASEGT. Trimming left V 6 bases short and J 4 bases short, with 16 bases between. The CDR3: CASRTPTVLNQPQHF. As DNA, the CDR3 is TGTGCCAGCAGGACCCCGACAGTATTAAATCAGCCCCAGCATTTT.

The V call is TRBV10-3, the J call TRBJ1-1; D is ambiguous. Looked up from germline, CDR1 is ENHRY and CDR2 is SYGVKD. The CDR3 has 14 amino acids. V lost 3 bases and J lost 1, with 9 bases in between. The CDR3 sequence: CAISDNSGNTEAFF. CDR3 in DNA: TGTGCCATCAGTGACAACAGTGGGAACACTGAAGCTTTCTTT.

This chain links TRBV5-8 with TRBJ1-5, with 10 bases lining up with TRBD1. Germline loops: CDR1 SGHTS, CDR2 YDEGEE. J was trimmed by 3 bases and V by 6 bases; bases with no gene match: 6. The length of the CDR3 is 15 residues. The CDR3 loop reads CASNRDRGSNQPQHF. The CDR3 coding sequence is TGTGCCAGCAACCGGGACAGGGGATCCAATCAGCCCCAGCATTTT.

The rearrangement links TRBV4-1 to TRBJ2-5, with 11 positions matching TRBD2. With 3 bases clipped from V and 1 base from J, the junction kept 10 bases outside the gene matches. Germline CDR1 and CDR2: MGHRA and YSYEKL. CDR3 size: 18 residues. The CDR3 sequence is CASSQTSTGTSGQETQYF. The DNA of the CDR3 is TGCGCCAGCAGCCAGACATCTACCGGGACTAGCGGCCAAGAGACCCAGTACTTC.

The rearrangement links TRBV5-1 to TRBJ2-2; the match to TRBD2 covers 9 bases. The V and J ends lost 1 base and 5 bases, in that order; junction bases with no gene match: 3. Germline V lookup: CDR1 SGHRS, CDR2 YFSETQ. CDR3 length equals 15 residues. CDR3 in amino acids: CASSLRTSGTGELFF. In DNA, the CDR3 is TGCGCCAGCAGCTTGCGTACTAGCGGGACCGGGGAGCTGTTTTTT.

The chain recombines TRBV30 with TRBJ2-7; TRBD2 matches at 13 bases. V shed 4 bases and J 6 bases; nucleotides not matched to a gene: 3. This CDR3 spans 13 amino acids. Germline CDR1 and CDR2: GTSNPN and SVGIG (reference sequence). In nucleotides, the CDR3 is TGTGCCTGGACGGGACTAGCGGGACGCGAGCAGTACTTC. It encodes CAWTGLAGREQYF. Full variable domain (missing parts from reference TRBV30 and TRBJ2-7): SQTIHQWPATLVQPVGSPLSLECTVEGTSNPNLYWYRQAAGRGLQLLFYSVGIGQISSEVPQNLSASRPQDRQFILSSKKLLLSDSGFYLCAWTGLAGREQYFGPGTRLTVT.

J is TRBJ2-7 and V is TRBV5-1; D unclear. The CDR3 is made up of 15 amino acids. Trimming took off 0 bases at V and 0 bases at J, with 10 bases between the two ends. Germline-derived CDR1 and CDR2 are SGHRS and YFSETQ. CDR3 protein: CASSLAAGISYEQYF. For the CDR3, the DNA is TGCGCCAGCAGCTTGGCCGCCGGTATCTCCTACGAGCAGTACTTC. Variable domain in full (rest from reference TRBV5-1 and TRBJ2-7): KAGVTQTPRYLIKTRGQQVTLSCSPISGHRSVSWYQQTPGQGLQFLFEYFSETQRNKGNFPGRFSGRQFSNSRSEMNVSTLELGDSALYLCASSLAAGISYEQYFGPGTRLTVT.

A few counts support this clone. V is TRBV27 and J is TRBJ2-1, with no clear D. This CDR3 has 12 residues. V gave up 5 bases and J gave up 5 bases, with 7 bases separating them. The germline V gene encodes CDR1 MNHEY and CDR2 SMNVEV (reference sequence). CDR3 in amino acids: CASSGQNNEQFF. The CDR3 DNA is TGTGCCAGCAGTGGCCAAAACAATGAGCAGTTCTTC.

The gene calls are TRBV27 and TRBJ2-3; weak D call: TRBD2 (6 bases). Germline CDR1 and CDR2: MNHEY and SMNVEV (reference sequence). The CDR3 is 13 residues long. Trimming left V 6 bases short and J 5 bases short, with 12 bases between. The CDR3 DNA is TGTGCCAGCAGCTGGGACTTCCGAGATACGCAGTATTTT. It is translated as CASSWDFRDTQYF.

The rearrangement uses TRBV4-2 and TRBJ1-2; the match to TRBD1 covers 7 bases. Trimming at V came to 3 bases and at J to 6 bases, leaving 7 bases not matched to a gene. The germline gives CDR1 LGHNA, CDR2 YNFKEQ. The CDR3 loop spans 14 amino acids. The CDR3 is CASSQDGQDNGYTF. The CDR3 DNA is TGTGCCAGCAGCCAGGATGGACAGGACAATGGCTACACCTTC.

This clone has a single count. V is TRBV14 and J is TRBJ2-1; D is possibly TRBD2 (6 bases). Trimming stripped 0 bases from V and 3 bases from J, with 15 bases between. This CDR3 has 17 residues. Germline assignment: CDR1 SGHDN and CDR2 FVKESK. For the CDR3, the DNA is TGTGCCAGCAGCCAAGAGTCAGGCTCGACTAGCTACAATGAGCAGTTCTTC. Protein sequence: CASSQESGSTSYNEQFF.

The rearrangement joins TRBV7-9 to TRBJ2-7, with 7 bases aligning to TRBD2. The CDR3 extends over 13 amino acids. V lost 8 bases, J lost 2 bases, and 6 bases stayed unmatched. CDR1 is SEHNR, CDR2 FQNEAQ, per germline (reference sequence). CDR3 protein: CASAPGGAYEQYF. CDR3 sequence (DNA): TGTGCCAGCGCCCCGGGGGGAGCCTACGAGCAGTACTTC. Supplemented by reference TRBV7-9 and TRBJ2-7, the full variable domain reads DTGVSQNPRHKITKRGQNVTFRCDPISEHNRLYWYRQTLGQGPEFLTYFQNEAQLEKSRLLSDRFSAERPKGSFSTLEIQRTEQGDSAMYLCASAPGGAYEQYFGPGTRLTVT.

The chain is built from TRBV5-1 and TRBJ1-3; the D is unclear. The germline V gene encodes CDR1 SGHRS and CDR2 YFSETQ. Trimming cost V 4 bases and J 0 bases, with 17 bases left between them. This CDR3 is built from 17 residues. Here the CDR3 reads CASSPVVGGTSGNTIYF. The CDR3 DNA reads as TGCGCCAGCAGCCCAGTTGTGGGAGGCACCTCTGGAAACACCATATATTTT.

V is TRBV7-3 and J is TRBJ2-3; 15 bases are shared with TRBD2. The germline V gene encodes CDR1 SGHTA and CDR2 FQGTGA. The CDR3 loop spans 19 amino acids. The V and J ends lost 6 bases and 0 bases, in that order; junction bases with no gene match: 10. The CDR3 DNA follows: TGTGCCAGCAGTCCCGGGACTAGCGGGGGGACCCCTAGCACAGATACGCAGTATTTT. It translates to CASSPGTSGGTPSTDTQYF.